These 28 T cell receptor beta chains share one sample of origin, sequenced in a study of shared clonotypes between healthy human individuals. Assay used: immunoSEQ multiplex PCR; TCRdb lists only in-frame clones, some missing. The sample includes some 2.1 million clones, 90% to 95% of them seen just once. Naive CD8 cells lacked CD45RO and underwent positive selection for CCR7, leaving out terminally differentiated effector memory CD45RA+ cells. The sample consisted of naive CD8+ T cells from PBMCs. Receptors were obtained from a man younger than 30 in good health. Some clones in this sample may be carry-over from other donors' samples.

The chain has TRBV4-3 and TRBJ1-1, with D maybe TRBD1 (5 bases). CDR1 LGHNA and CDR2 YSLEER come from the germline V gene. The CDR3 length is 15 residues. Trimming removed 7 bases from V and 0 bases from J, with 15 bases in between. CDR3 in amino acids: CASISRVGVNTEAFF. The CDR3 DNA follows: TGCGCCAGCATCTCAAGGGTAGGGGTGAACACTGAAGCTTTCTTT.

V gene TRBV19 combines with J gene TRBJ2-7; no clear D. CDR1 LNHDA and CDR2 SQIVND come from the germline V gene (reference sequence). This CDR3 has 16 amino acids. Trimming cost V 1 base and J 2 bases, with 15 bases left between them. The CDR3 DNA follows: TGTGCCAGTAGTATAGGCGTCGAGGCGGAAACCTACGAGCAGTACTTC. It yields the protein CASSIGVEAETYEQYF.

The V call is TRBV28, the J call TRBJ1-4; D remains unclear. V lost 6 bases to trimming and J lost 8 bases, with 16 bases between them. Looked up from germline, CDR1 is MDHEN and CDR2 is SYDVKM. The CDR3 consists of 14 residues. CDR3 loop: CASSPRMTGEKLFF. Here the CDR3 DNA reads TGTGCCAGCAGCCCGCGAATGACCGGAGAAAAACTGTTTTTT.

The chain uses TRBV13 and TRBJ2-5; 11 bases are a match to TRBD1. The V segment lost 6 bases and the J segment 5 bases; nucleotides outside the gene matches: 8. The CDR3 consists of 15 residues. From germline, CDR1 is PRHDT and CDR2 FYEKMQ (reference sequence). Here the CDR3 DNA reads TGTGCCAGCAGAGGCGGACAGGGGGCAGTGGAGACCCAGTACTTC. Translated: CASRGGQGAVETQYF.

Regarding this clone: Other DNA sequences within the sample encode an identical CDR3. The V gene is TRBV9, the J gene TRBJ2-7, with 7 nucleotides matching TRBD2. Germline V CDR1 and CDR2: SGDLS, YYNGEE. Losses at the gene ends were 0 bases for V and 4 bases for J; bases not matched to a gene: 1. The CDR3 runs 13 residues. The CDR3: CASSVVSGYEQYF. The CDR3 DNA reads TGTGCCAGCAGCGTAGTTAGCGGGTACGAGCAGTACTTC.

The V call is TRBV7-9, the J call TRBJ2-3; 10 bases match TRBD1. This CDR3 has 14 amino acids. In germline, CDR1 is SEHNR, CDR2 FQNEAQ (reference sequence). The J segment lost 4 bases and the V segment lost 6 bases, leaving 4 bases of the junction unmatched. DNA of the CDR3: TGTGCCAGCAGGAACGACAGGGGGCCAGATACGCAGTATTTT. Residues: CASRNDRGPDTQYF.

The chain has TRBV7-9 and TRBJ2-5, with TRBD2 matching over 16 bases. J lost 0 bases, V lost 5 bases, and 9 bases had no gene match. In germline, CDR1 is SEHNR, CDR2 FQNEAQ (reference sequence). CDR3 size: 19 residues. The CDR3 DNA reads TGTGCCAGCAGCGCCCTACTTGGGACTAGCGGGAGGGACCAAGAGACCCAGTACTTC. As protein: CASSALLGTSGRDQETQYF. The variable domain in full, completed from reference TRBV7-9 and TRBJ2-5, reads DTGVSQNPRHKITKRGQNVTFRCDPISEHNRLYWYRQTLGQGPEFLTYFQNEAQLEKSRLLSDRFSAERPKGSFSTLEIQRTEQGDSAMYLCASSALLGTSGRDQETQYFGPGTRLLVL.

The rearrangement uses TRBV5-8 and TRBJ2-7; D possibly uses TRBD1 or TRBD2 (6 bases each). V lost 4 bases, J lost 3 bases, and 14 bases lay in between. Germline values: CDR1 SGHTS, CDR2 YDEGEE. This CDR3 comprises 14 residues. This chain's CDR3 is CASSPYREDYEQYF. DNA of the CDR3: TGTGCCAGCAGCCCTTACAGGGAGGACTACGAGCAGTACTTC.

This clone is a singleton in its sample. This chain uses TRBV7-9 with TRBJ2-6; D might be TRBD1 (6 bases). This CDR3 is 17 amino acids long. Deletions cut 4 bases from V and 4 bases from J, with 17 bases between. Germline V gene lookup returns CDR1 SEHNR and CDR2 FQNEAQ (reference sequence). The CDR3 is CASSYTNMGAGANVLTF. Here the CDR3 DNA reads TGTGCCAGCAGCTATACCAACATGGGGGCCGGGGCCAACGTCCTGACTTTC.

Worth noting for this clone: The identical CDR3 is also encoded by other nucleotide sequences in the sample. The chain carries TRBV29-1 and TRBJ1-1, with unresolved D. This CDR3 is 10 amino acids long. Trimming shortened V by 7 bases and J by 0 bases, and 3 bases separated the two germline ends. Germline assignment: CDR1 SQVTM and CDR2 ANQGSEA. As DNA, the CDR3 is TGCAGCGCAGTGAACACTGAAGCTTTCTTT. Translation gives CSAVNTEAFF.

V usage is TRBV4-1 and J usage is TRBJ1-5; the match to TRBD1 covers 8 bases. The CDR3 sequence is 15 residues long. CDR1 and CDR2 (germline): MGHRA, YSYEKL. J gave up 6 bases and V 1 base, and 5 bases lay outside the gene matches. The CDR3 DNA is TGCGCCAGCAGCCAAGTTTCAGGGGGCGGTCAGCCCCAGCATTTT. Translating gives CASSQVSGGGQPQHF.

This sequence joins TRBV14 and TRBJ2-5; D is unresolved. The DNA end favors TRBJ2-7, so the J call may be wrong. The CDR3 runs to 13 residues. Germline CDR1 reads SGHDN; CDR2 reads FVKESK. CDR3: CASSQTLFYEQYF. The CDR3 nucleotides are TGTGCCAGCAGCCAAACGCTCTTCTACGAGCAGTACTTC.

V and J are TRBV29-1 and TRBJ2-1; D might be TRBD2 (6 bases). The CDR3 has 14 amino acids. Germline V gene lookup returns CDR1 SQVTM and CDR2 ANQGSEA. V was clipped by 8 bases and J by 9 bases, with 23 bases between them. CDR3 in amino acids: CSPNGTPRVGEQFF. The CDR3 DNA follows: TGCAGCCCTAACGGGACTCCTAGGGTCGGTGAGCAGTTCTTC.

About this clone: Other DNA variants within this sample encode the same CDR3. This chain joins TRBV9 and TRBJ1-4; 8 bases map to TRBD1. Germline-derived CDR1 and CDR2 are SGDLS and YYNGEE. Trimming removed 0 bases from V and 8 bases from J; junction bases left unmatched: 0. This CDR3 has 13 amino acids. The CDR3 DNA reads TGTGCCAGCAGCGTAGGGGACAGGGAAAAACTGTTTTTT. Its translation: CASSVGDREKLFF. The variable domain in full, completed from reference TRBV9 and TRBJ1-4, reads DSGVTQTPKHLITATGQRVTLRCSPRSGDLSVYWYQQSLDQGLQFLIQYYNGEERAKGNILERFSAQQFPDLHSELNLSSLELGDSALYFCASSVGDREKLFFGSGTQLSVL.

The CDR3 region is CASSLSGRVGTEAFF. The DNA of the CDR3 is TGTGCCAGCAGTTTATCGGGGAGAGTAGGCACTGAAGCTTTCTTT. The chain combines TRBV27 with TRBJ1-1; D is undetermined. This CDR3 has 15 residues. Germline V CDR1 and CDR2: MNHEY, SMNVEV (reference sequence). V was pared by 0 bases and J by 4 bases, with 12 bases between.

This chain connects TRBV6-5 to TRBJ1-4; no clear D gene. The CDR3 runs 16 residues. V was trimmed by 0 bases and J by 7 bases, leaving 15 bases between them. In germline, CDR1 is MNHEY, CDR2 SVGAGI. The CDR3 DNA follows: TGTGCCAGCAGTTACTCGATTTTGGGTTTAGGTGAAAAACTGTTTTTT. Its translation: CASSYSILGLGEKLFF.

The chain combines TRBV6-1 with TRBJ1-1; TRBD1 aligns across 7 bases. V gave up 4 bases and J gave up 3 bases; unmatched junction bases: 23. CDR3 length: 20 amino acids. The germline V gene has CDR1 MNHNS and CDR2 SASEGT. The CDR3 coding sequence is TGTGCCAGCAGTGCACCAGCGAAGATTCTCCCGGGACAGATTTACACTGAAGCTTTCTTT. It yields the protein CASSAPAKILPGQIYTEAFF.

This rearrangement joins TRBV7-9 to TRBJ2-2, with 8 bases that match TRBD2. After removal of 11 bases from V and 6 bases from J, the junction contained 5 bases not matched to a gene. The CDR3 loop spans 12 amino acids. CDR1 and CDR2 from the germline V gene are SEHNR and FQNEAQ (reference sequence). The CDR3 is CAVGLGPGELFF. For the CDR3, the DNA is TGTGCCGTGGGACTAGGCCCCGGGGAGCTGTTTTTT.

This chain connects TRBV6-1 to TRBJ2-1; TRBD2 aligns across 13 bases. Per germline, CDR1 MNHNS and CDR2 SASEGT. The CDR3 loop spans 15 amino acids. The V and J ends lost 4 bases and 6 bases, in that order; junction bases with no gene match: 3. In nucleotides, the CDR3 is TGTGCCAGCAGTGCGGGACTAGCGGGACTCAATGAGCAGTTCTTC. Translation: CASSAGLAGLNEQFF.

The chain employs TRBV7-9 and TRBJ2-1; 13 nucleotides match TRBD2. Germline V CDR1 and CDR2: SEHNR, FQNEAQ (reference sequence). This CDR3 contains 18 residues. J lost 0 bases, V lost 5 bases, and 7 bases had no gene match. The DNA of the CDR3 is TGTGCCAGCAGCCCTGGGACTAGCGGGGCCCGCTCCTACAATGAGCAGTTCTTC. Its translation is CASSPGTSGARSYNEQFF.

The V call is TRBV7-9, the J call TRBJ1-2; 7 bases match TRBD1. The CDR3 is 13 residues long. Germline CDR1 reads SEHNR; CDR2 reads FQNEAQ (reference sequence). Losses at the gene ends were 5 bases for V and 6 bases for J; bases not matched to a gene: 6. Written as DNA, the CDR3 is TGTGCCAGCAGCATCTCAGGGGGGGATGGCTACACCTTC. It encodes CASSISGGDGYTF.

CDR3 in amino acids: CASSSRTTPFYEQYF. The CDR3 coding sequence is TGTGCCAGCAGCTCCCGGACTACCCCGTTCTACGAGCAGTACTTC. The genes are TRBV9 and TRBJ2-7, with a tentative D call TRBD2 (6 bases). This CDR3 region has 15 residues. Germline CDR1 is SGDLS and CDR2 is YYNGEE. V was shortened by 4 bases and J by 3 bases, with 17 bases between the two germline ends.

This clone was seen a single time. The CDR3 coding sequence is TGTGCCAGCCGTCCCTCGGACGGGGCCAACGTCCTGACTTTC. Its translation is CASRPSDGANVLTF. The chain combines TRBV2 with TRBJ2-6, with D unclear. Germline V CDR1 and CDR2: SNHLY, FYNNEI. The length of the CDR3 is 14 residues. Trimming removed 8 bases from V and 4 bases from J, with 12 bases in between.

The chain has TRBV28 and TRBJ2-5; 11 positions match TRBD2. J was trimmed by 5 bases and V by 10 bases; bases with no gene match: 9. The CDR3 extends over 14 amino acids. CDR1 is MDHEN and CDR2 is SYDVKM in the germline V gene. The CDR3 region is CATSGLAARETQYF. Written as DNA, the CDR3 is TGTGCCACCTCGGGACTAGCGGCCCGGGAGACCCAGTACTTC.

CDR3 residues: CASSLLASSGANVLTF. The CDR3 bases are TGTGCCAGCAGCTTACTCGCTAGCTCTGGGGCCAACGTCCTGACTTTC. The chain is built from TRBV7-3 and TRBJ2-6; D is uncertain. V was clipped by 2 bases and J by 0 bases, with 8 bases between them. CDR1 and CDR2 (germline): SGHTA, FQGTGA. CDR3 length equals 16 residues.

The chain employs TRBV28 and TRBJ2-1, with a weak D call TRBD2 (5 bases). Germline V lookup: CDR1 MDHEN, CDR2 SYDVKM. This CDR3 has 20 residues. V dropped 7 bases and J dropped 0 bases, with 28 bases sitting between them. The CDR3 nucleotides are TGTGCCAGCACGATGTACCTCCGGACTGGGCTTTTAAGCTCCTACAATGAGCAGTTCTTC. As protein: CASTMYLRTGLLSSYNEQFF.

The genes are TRBV27 and TRBJ2-7; 11 nucleotides agree with TRBD1. The CDR3 loop spans 15 amino acids. V trimming: 7 bases; J trimming: 3 bases; junction bases outside the gene matches: 8. Germline-derived CDR1 and CDR2 are MNHEY and SMNVEV (reference sequence). CDR3 DNA sequence: TGTGCCAGCATCACCGAGGGACAGGGGGACTACGAGCAGTACTTC. Translation gives CASITEGQGDYEQYF.

The genes are TRBV27 and TRBJ1-1; 10 bases are shared with TRBD1. Looked up from germline, CDR1 is MNHEY and CDR2 is SMNVEV (reference sequence). The V gene end was trimmed by 7 bases and the J gene end by 4 bases; junction bases not matched to a gene: 12. The CDR3 loop spans 16 amino acids. In DNA, the CDR3 is TGTGCCAGCAACCCGGGACAGGGGATTTTCGGCACTGAAGCTTTCTTT. This codes for CASNPGQGIFGTEAFF.